The 27 T cell receptor beta chains reported below all come from one sample, sequenced in a study of T cell responses to AZD1222 COVID-19 vaccine. Here immunoSEQ multiplex PCR was the method, and the copy in TCRdb shows in-frame clones only, minus some. The table has 130,000 to 150,000 clones, roughly nine tenths seen once. The sequences come from peripheral blood, collected on day 0 of AZD1222 vaccination. Receptor source: an adult in good health.

The rearrangement links TRBV18 to TRBJ1-5, with TRBD1 as a possible D gene (6 bases). V shed 4 bases and J shed 0 bases, with 10 bases lying between them. The CDR3 sequence is 15 residues long. Germline lookup yields CDR1 KGHSH and CDR2 LQKENI. The CDR3 region is CASSRRGASNQPQHF. The CDR3 region has the DNA TGTGCCAGCTCACGTCGGGGGGCTAGCAATCAGCCCCAGCATTTT.

The V gene is TRBV30, the J gene TRBJ1-4; 8 bases are a match to TRBD1. Germline V gives CDR1 GTSNPN, CDR2 SVGIG (reference sequence). The CDR3 runs to 16 residues. The junction had 13 bases not matched to a gene; V was cut back by 4 bases and J by 6 bases. CDR3 amino acids: CAWNRARTGSDEKLFF. The DNA of the CDR3 is TGTGCCTGGAACAGGGCCCGGACAGGGTCAGATGAAAAACTGTTTTTT.

The gene calls are TRBV19 and TRBJ1-3; no clear D. V gave up 6 bases and J gave up 2 bases, with 8 bases separating them. Germline CDR1 is LNHDA and CDR2 is SQIVND (reference sequence). The CDR3 totals 13 residues. CDR3 amino acids: CASSPRTGNTIYF. The CDR3 DNA follows: TGTGCCAGTAGCCCTCGGACTGGAAACACCATATATTTT.

V is TRBV19 and J is TRBJ1-1; D is unresolved. The CDR3 totals 12 residues. The germline V gene has CDR1 LNHDA and CDR2 SQIVND (reference sequence). Trimming left V 4 bases short and J 7 bases short, with 10 bases between. CDR3 sequence reads: CASSTTGIEAFF. The CDR3 nucleotides are TGTGCCAGTAGTACAACGGGGATTGAAGCTTTCTTT.

The chain has TRBV6-4 and TRBJ1-1, with 7 bases identical to TRBD1. The V gene's germline CDR1 is MRHNA and CDR2 SNTAGT. V dropped 6 bases and J dropped 5; count of bases not matched to a gene: 6. The length of the CDR3 is 13 residues. In DNA form, the CDR3 reads TGTGCCAGCAGCCGACAGGGCGGGACTGAAGCTTTCTTT. It codes for CASSRQGGTEAFF.

The genes are TRBV5-6 and TRBJ2-7; a possible D gene is TRBD2 (6 bases). This CDR3 comprises 14 residues. From germline, CDR1 is SGHDT and CDR2 YYEEEE. V was pared by 3 bases and J by 3 bases, with 13 bases between. CDR3 in DNA: TGTGCCAGCAGCTGGATAGCGGAGGACTACGAGCAGTACTTC. Translating it yields CASSWIAEDYEQYF.

This sequence joins TRBV6-6 and TRBJ1-2; D is unclear. Trimming took off 9 bases at V and 4 bases at J, with 15 bases between the two ends. The length of the CDR3 is 13 residues. The germline gives CDR1 MNHNY, CDR2 SVGAGI (reference sequence). The CDR3 here is CASASRTGYGYTF. The CDR3 bases are TGTGCCAGTGCGTCGAGGACGGGCTATGGCTACACCTTC.

The rearrangement links TRBV7-2 to TRBJ2-5; 8 bases line up with TRBD1. This CDR3 comprises 13 residues. Germline lookup yields CDR1 SGHTA and CDR2 FQGNSA. V trimming: 5 bases; J trimming: 3 bases; junction bases outside the gene matches: 2. The DNA for the CDR3 is TGTGCCAGCAGCATACAGGGGGAAGAGACCCAGTACTTC. It specifies CASSIQGEETQYF. Complete variable domain (other parts from reference TRBV7-2 and TRBJ2-5): GAGVSQSPSNKVTEKGKDVELRCDPISGHTALYWYRQSLGQGLEFLIYFQGNSAPDKSGLPSDRFSAERTGGSVSTLTIQRTQQEDSAVYLCASSIQGEETQYFGPGTRLLVL.

CDR3 protein: CASSIRGGEQYF. In nucleotides, the CDR3 is TGTGCCAGTAGTATACGGGGCGGCGAGCAGTACTTC. V is TRBV19 and J is TRBJ2-7; the D call may be TRBD1 or TRBD2 (5 bases each). Trimming stripped 2 bases from V and 6 bases from J, with 8 bases between. Germline V gene sequence: CDR1 LNHDA, CDR2 SQIVND (reference sequence). The CDR3 has 12 residues.

The chain combines TRBV2 with TRBJ2-4; no clear D. Trimming pared 5 bases from V and 6 bases from J, leaving 11 bases between. CDR1 SNHLY and CDR2 FYNNEI come from the germline V gene. This CDR3 is built from 13 residues. In DNA, the CDR3 is TGTGCCAGCAGTAAAGACTTGGGAAACATTCAGTACTTC. The encoded protein is CASSKDLGNIQYF.

This chain links TRBV4-1 with TRBJ2-5, with TRBD2 identical over 9 bases. The CDR3 covers 16 residues. Germline V gives CDR1 MGHRA, CDR2 YSYEKL. Germline trimming cut 3 bases from V and 5 bases from J; bases unmatched to any gene: 10. CDR3 nucleotide sequence: TGCGCCAGCAGCCACCTCGGGCGGGAGGGCCGCGAGACCCAGTACTTC. It yields the protein CASSHLGREGRETQYF.

The chain couples TRBV28 to TRBJ1-4; unclear D gene. The germline V gene has CDR1 MDHEN and CDR2 SYDVKM. The CDR3 extends over 16 amino acids. The V gene lost 6 bases and the J gene lost 8 bases, with 22 bases spanning the gap. The CDR3 spells CASSPLSFGPGEKLFF. CDR3 in DNA: TGTGCCAGCAGCCCACTCAGTTTTGGGCCGGGGGAAAAACTGTTTTTT.

This clone appeared a single time. V gene TRBV16 combines with J gene TRBJ2-2; TRBD1 matches 10 bases. The CDR3 length is 17 residues. V shed 6 bases and J 0 bases; nucleotides not matched to a gene: 7. Germline-derived CDR1 and CDR2 are KGHSY and FQNENV. CDR3 nucleotides: TGTGCCAGCAGTCGGGACAGGGGATCAGCGAACACCGGGGAGCTGTTTTTT. It is translated as CASSRDRGSANTGELFF.

The genes are TRBV6-2 or TRBV6-3 and TRBJ2-5, with a tentative D call TRBD1 (5 bases). This CDR3 contains 14 residues. Trimming pared 4 bases from V and 5 bases from J, leaving 14 bases between. Germline V gene sequence: CDR1 MNHEY, CDR2 SVGEGT. The CDR3 loop is CASSLGVPGETQYF. The CDR3 nucleotides are TGTGCCAGCAGTTTAGGGGTTCCTGGGGAGACCCAGTACTTC.

This clone was counted once. This chain links TRBV19 with TRBJ2-7; weak D call: TRBD2 (6 bases). Between the trimmed V and J ends, which lost 3 bases and 3 bases, there was a span of 12 bases. This CDR3 is 14 amino acids long. Germline CDR1 LNHDA, CDR2 SQIVND (reference sequence). CDR3 sequence: CASSIEGGGYEQYF. The CDR3 nucleotides are TGTGCCAGTAGTATCGAGGGAGGTGGCTACGAGCAGTACTTC.

This rearrangement joins TRBV3-1 (or the pseudogene TRBV3-2) to TRBJ2-1, with D hard to call. The germline gives CDR1 LGHDT, CDR2 YNNKEL (reference sequence). CDR3 length equals 12 residues. Trimming took 3 bases from V and 12 from J, leaving 12 bases between them. The CDR3 nucleotides read TGTGCCAGCAGCCAGGCCTCTCGGGCGCAGTTCTTC. Translated: CASSQASRAQFF.

This chain connects TRBV19 to TRBJ1-1; D unclear. V was trimmed by 3 bases and J by 10 bases, leaving 15 bases between them. CDR1 and CDR2 from the germline V gene are LNHDA and SQIVND (reference sequence). The CDR3 contains 13 residues. The CDR3 DNA reads TGTGCCAGTAGTATTAATTACGGCCCCTTAGCTTTCTTT. This translates into CASSINYGPLAFF.

The V and J genes are TRBV6-5 and TRBJ2-1; D remains ambiguous. V was clipped by 6 bases and J by 6 bases, with 15 bases between them. The germline gives CDR1 MNHEY, CDR2 SVGAGI. This CDR3 spans 14 amino acids. CDR3 sequence: CASRILSFGNEQFF. The CDR3 DNA is TGTGCCAGCAGAATTCTCTCCTTCGGCAATGAGCAGTTCTTC.

The genes are TRBV5-1 and TRBJ2-2; a possible D gene is TRBD1 (5 bases). V lost 5 bases and J lost 3, with 11 bases in between. The germline gives CDR1 SGHRS, CDR2 YFSETQ. This CDR3 region has 14 residues. This CDR3 reads CASSEGVYTGELFF. DNA for the CDR3: TGCGCCAGCAGTGAAGGGGTCTACACCGGGGAGCTGTTTTTT.

The chain joins TRBV27 to TRBJ1-6; no reliable D call. Trimming took 7 bases from V and 6 from J, leaving 13 bases between them. The CDR3 covers 14 residues. Looked up from germline, CDR1 is MNHEY and CDR2 is SMNVEV (reference sequence). The CDR3 loop is CASTVVGSNSPLHF. The CDR3 DNA reads as TGTGCCAGCACCGTCGTCGGGTCTAATTCACCCCTCCACTTT.

The chain is built from TRBV6-5 and TRBJ1-1, with D maybe TRBD1 (5 bases). The length of the CDR3 is 14 residues. Trimming stripped 5 bases from V and 4 bases from J, with 14 bases between. Germline CDR1 reads MNHEY; CDR2 reads SVGAGI. Here the CDR3 DNA reads TGTGCCAGCAGTCGTAACAGGTTCGGCACTGAAGCTTTCTTT. This codes for CASSRNRFGTEAFF.

The V and J genes are TRBV7-2 and TRBJ2-7, with D possibly being TRBD2 (5 bases). This CDR3 comprises 13 residues. Germline values: CDR1 SGHTA, CDR2 FQGNSA. Trimming removed 5 bases from V and 3 bases from J, with 11 bases in between. The CDR3 sequence is CASSNQRNYEQYF. DNA of the CDR3: TGTGCCAGCAGCAACCAGCGGAACTACGAGCAGTACTTC. The complete variable domain, with remaining parts taken from reference TRBV7-2 and TRBJ2-7, reads GAGVSQSPSNKVTEKGKDVELRCDPISGHTALYWYRQSLGQGLEFLIYFQGNSAPDKSGLPSDRFSAERTGGSVSTLTIQRTQQEDSAVYLCASSNQRNYEQYFGPGTRLTVT.

This chain joins TRBV4-3 and TRBJ2-3; 10 bases fit TRBD2. J was trimmed by 5 bases and V by 0 bases; bases with no gene match: 5. From germline, CDR1 is LGHNA and CDR2 YSLEER. This CDR3 comprises 16 residues. The CDR3 here is CASSQDSGRAGDTQYF. CDR3 nucleotide sequence: TGCGCCAGCAGCCAAGACAGCGGGAGGGCCGGAGATACGCAGTATTTT.

The chain links TRBV5-1 to TRBJ1-3, with 8 positions matching TRBD1. V shed 5 bases and J 7 bases; nucleotides not matched to a gene: 14. The germline CDR1 and CDR2 sequences are SGHRS and YFSETQ. The CDR3 loop spans 16 amino acids. The CDR3 nucleotides are TGCGCCAGCAGAGAAGAAACAGGGGGAAGAAGGAACACCATATATTTT. It specifies CASREETGGRRNTIYF.

The rearrangement links TRBV4-2 to TRBJ1-2, with a possible D match to TRBD1 (5 bases). The CDR3 spans 15 residues. The ends were cut back, 1 base at V and 4 bases at J, with 13 bases in the middle. Germline V gene lookup returns CDR1 LGHNA and CDR2 YNFKEQ. Here the CDR3 reads CASSQGGEEGYGYTF. The DNA for the CDR3 is TGTGCCAGCAGCCAAGGGGGGGAAGAGGGCTATGGCTACACCTTC.

The chain combines TRBV27 with TRBJ1-1; weak D call: TRBD1 (5 bases). Trimming left V 7 bases short and J 4 bases short, with 13 bases between. The CDR3 is 13 amino acids. CDR1 is MNHEY, CDR2 SMNVEV, per germline (reference sequence). This CDR3 reads CASKERGGTEAFF. CDR3 nucleotides: TGTGCCAGCAAAGAAAGGGGTGGCACTGAAGCTTTCTTT.

The chain uses TRBV4-2 and TRBJ2-7; D may be TRBD2 (5 bases). Germline V lookup: CDR1 LGHNA, CDR2 YNFKEQ. V lost 2 bases and J lost 4, with 9 bases in between. The CDR3 has 13 amino acids. The CDR3 DNA reads as TGTGCCAGCAGCCAACAAGGAGGTTACGAGCAGTACTTC. Translating it yields CASSQQGGYEQYF.